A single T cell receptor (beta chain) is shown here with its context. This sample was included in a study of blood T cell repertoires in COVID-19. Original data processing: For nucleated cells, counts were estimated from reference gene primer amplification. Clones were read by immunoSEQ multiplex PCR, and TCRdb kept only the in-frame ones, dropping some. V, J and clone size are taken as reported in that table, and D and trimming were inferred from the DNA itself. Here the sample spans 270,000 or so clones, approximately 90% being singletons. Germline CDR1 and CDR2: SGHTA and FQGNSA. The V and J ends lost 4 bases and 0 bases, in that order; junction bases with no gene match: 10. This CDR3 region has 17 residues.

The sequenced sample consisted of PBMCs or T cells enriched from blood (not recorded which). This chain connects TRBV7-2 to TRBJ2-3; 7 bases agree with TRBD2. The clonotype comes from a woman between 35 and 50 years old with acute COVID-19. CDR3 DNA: TGTGCCAGCAGCTCCCTCCCGGGGGGACCTAGCACAGATACGCAGTATTTT. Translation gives CASSSLPGGPSTDTQYF. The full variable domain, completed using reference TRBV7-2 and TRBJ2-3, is GAGVSQSPSNKVTEKGKDVELRCDPISGHTALYWYRQSLGQGLEFLIYFQGNSAPDKSGLPSDRFSAERTGGSVSTLTIQRTQQEDSAVYLCASSSLPGGPSTDTQYFGPGTRLTVL.